A single TCR beta chain is shown here with its context. These data come from a study of OX40 agonist ivuxolimab in advanced cancers. Generated by immunoSEQ multiplex PCR, the TCRdb table keeps only in-frame clones and is missing some. This table has 48,000 or so clones, roughly 83% appearing once. Per germline, CDR1 MDHEN and CDR2 SYDVKM. The CDR3 runs 13 residues. V was shortened by 5 bases and J by 2 bases, with 9 bases between the two germline ends. The TCR originated in an adult with an advanced solid tumor such as melanoma, head and neck, liver or kidney cancer. The V call is TRBV28, the J call TRBJ2-5; D ambiguous. The starting material was CD4+ or CD8+ T cells sorted from blood, obtained in a trial of the OX40 agonist ivuxolimab. This CDR3 reads CASSGKNQETQYF. In DNA form, the CDR3 reads TGTGCCAGCAGTGGGAAGAATCAAGAGACCCAGTACTTC. Full variable domain (outside the CDR3, taken from reference TRBV28 and TRBJ2-5): DVKVTQSSRYLVKRTGEKVFLECVQDMDHENMFWYRQDPGLGLRLIYFSYDVKMKEKGDIPEGYSVSREKKERFSLILESASTNQTSMYLCASSGKNQETQYFGPGTRLLVL.